This T cell receptor beta chain is from a study of molecular identifiers for immune sequencing clone quantification. TCRdb analysed the PCR reads with MiXCR anew, one entry per CDR3 protein. Among some 320,000 distinct CDR3 sequences listed, about a quarter were seen once. Looked up from germline, CDR1 is MGHRA and CDR2 is YSYEKL. The J segment lost 6 bases and the V segment lost 1 base, leaving 12 bases of the junction unmatched. The CDR3 sequence is 18 residues long. This clonotype was observed a handful of times. The sequenced material came from naive CD8+ T cells from blood, with Jurkat cell RNA spiked in. The subset is: FACS-sorted CD8+CD4-CCR7+CD45RA+ naive T cells. The chain combines TRBV4-1 with TRBJ2-3, with 11 bases aligning to TRBD2. This receptor was identified in a human donor in good health. Some libraries in this study had Jurkat cell RNA spiked in. This CDR3 reads CASSQVPGASGGLDTQYF. In DNA, the CDR3 is TGCGCCAGCAGCCAAGTACCCGGGGCTAGCGGGGGGTTGGATACGCAGTATTTT.